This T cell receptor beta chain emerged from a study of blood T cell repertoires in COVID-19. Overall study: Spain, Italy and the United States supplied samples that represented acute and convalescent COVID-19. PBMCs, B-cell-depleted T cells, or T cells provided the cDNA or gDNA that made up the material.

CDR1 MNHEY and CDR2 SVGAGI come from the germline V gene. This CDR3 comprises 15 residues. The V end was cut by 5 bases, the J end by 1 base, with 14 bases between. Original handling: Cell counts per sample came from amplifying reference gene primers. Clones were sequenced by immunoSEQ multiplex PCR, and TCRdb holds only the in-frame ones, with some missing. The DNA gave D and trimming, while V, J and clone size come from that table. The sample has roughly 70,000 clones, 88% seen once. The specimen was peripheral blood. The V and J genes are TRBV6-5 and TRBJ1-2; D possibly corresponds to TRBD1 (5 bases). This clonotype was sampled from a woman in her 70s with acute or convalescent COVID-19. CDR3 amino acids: CASSPSGGSNYGYTF. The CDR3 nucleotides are TGTGCCAGCAGTCCCTCGGGGGGGAGTAACTATGGCTACACCTTC.